The clone carrying this T cell receptor (beta chain) was seen a single time. The germline gives CDR1 MNHEY, CDR2 SMNVEV (reference sequence). The CDR3 length is 14 residues. The ends lost 3 bases at V and 6 bases at J; junction bases unmatched: 5. Authors' data handling: Scientists estimated how many nucleated cells there were by amplifying reference gene primers. TCRdb keeps only in-frame clones here, not all; method: immunoSEQ multiplex PCR. That table gives V, J and clone size, and the DNA gave D and trimming. This sample yields about 140,000 clones, of which around 81% are seen a single time; around 1.5% belongs to the top ten. The sample originates from a study of blood T cell repertoires in COVID-19. In the study overall: Samples of COVID-19 (acute and convalescent) were obtained from the United States, Italy and Spain. T cells, B-cell-depleted T cells, or PBMCs supplied cDNA or gDNA.

This chain joins TRBV27 and TRBJ2-4; TRBD1 matches at 7 bases. This clonotype originated in a human donor in a cohort sampled during active COVID-19. Sequencing was carried out using peripheral blood. CDR3 residues: CASSFYRGGNIQYF. Written as DNA, the CDR3 is TGTGCCAGCAGTTTCTACAGGGGTGGAAACATTCAGTACTTC.